The 9 T cell receptor beta chains below all came from one sample that was sequenced in a study of blood T cell repertoires in COVID-19. The protocol was immunoSEQ multiplex PCR, while the TCRdb copy is restricted to in-frame clones and leaves out a portion. The table shows 300,000 to 350,000 clones, with under 95% occurring only once. Material: peripheral blood. The receptors stem from a woman in her late teens or twenties who had recovered from COVID-19.

This clone appeared a single time. This sequence joins TRBV19 and TRBJ1-1; 8 bases are a match to TRBD1. The CDR3 contains 13 residues. The J segment lost 11 bases and the V segment lost 6 bases, leaving 11 bases of the junction unmatched. CDR1 and CDR2 from the germline V gene are LNHDA and SQIVND (reference sequence). The CDR3 sequence is CASSNRAGGLAFF. For the CDR3, the DNA is TGTGCCAGTAGCAATAGAGCAGGGGGCTTGGCTTTCTTT.

V usage is TRBV9 and J usage is TRBJ2-3; D perhaps matches TRBD1 (6 bases). Germline values: CDR1 SGDLS, CDR2 YYNGEE. This CDR3 region has 15 residues. V was cut by 2 bases and J by 7 bases, with 17 bases left in between. CDR3 sequence reads: CASSVTGLERYTQYF. In DNA form, the CDR3 reads TGTGCCAGCAGCGTCACAGGGCTCGAAAGATATACGCAGTATTTT. The full variable domain, with the rest looked up from reference TRBV9 and TRBJ2-3, is DSGVTQTPKHLITATGQRVTLRCSPRSGDLSVYWYQQSLDQGLQFLIQYYNGEERAKGNILERFSAQQFPDLHSELNLSSLELGDSALYFCASSVTGLERYTQYFGPGTRLTVL.

The genes are TRBV27 and TRBJ2-3, with D tentatively TRBD2 (6 bases). Trimming removed 2 bases from V and 2 bases from J, with 11 bases in between. Germline lookup yields CDR1 MNHEY and CDR2 SMNVEV (reference sequence). The CDR3 has 15 amino acids. CDR3 bases: TGTGCCAGCAGTTTAGGGGGGAGTAACACAGATACGCAGTATTTT. Its protein is CASSLGGSNTDTQYF.

The rearrangement joins TRBV5-1 to TRBJ2-3, with D possibly matching TRBD2 (5 bases). The CDR3 consists of 16 residues. V lost 4 bases to trimming and J lost 2 bases, with 17 bases between them. Per germline, CDR1 SGHRS and CDR2 YFSETQ. This CDR3 reads CASSRGVRAYTDTQYF. CDR3 DNA: TGCGCCAGCAGCCGGGGAGTGCGCGCTTACACAGATACGCAGTATTTT.

The rearrangement joins TRBV11-3 to TRBJ2-5, with D unclear. The CDR3 sequence is 15 residues long. CDR1 SGHNT and CDR2 YENEEA come from the germline V gene. V lost 0 bases to trimming and J lost 4 bases, with 12 bases between them. The CDR3 is CASSLESLPGETQYF. For the CDR3, the DNA is TGTGCCAGCAGCTTAGAGAGTCTCCCCGGAGAGACCCAGTACTTC.

The CDR3, as DNA: TGTGCCAGCGGTTTTACAGTCCAAGAGACCCAGTACTTC. Protein: CASGFTVQETQYF. This chain connects TRBV11-3 to TRBJ2-5, with D hard to call. The CDR3 consists of 13 residues. The ends were cut back, 8 bases at V and 1 base at J, with 11 bases in the middle. Germline CDR1 SGHNT, CDR2 YENEEA.

The chain combines TRBV10-2 with TRBJ2-7, with 7 nucleotides matching TRBD2. From germline, CDR1 is WSHSY and CDR2 SAAADI. The CDR3 is made up of 14 amino acids. Trimming removed 7 bases from V and 2 bases from J; junction bases left unmatched: 8. The chain's CDR3 is CASTPGLAAYEQYV. The CDR3 coding sequence is TGCGCCAGCACTCCGGGGCTAGCGGCCTACGAGCAGTACGTC.

CDR3 sequence (DNA): TGTGCCAGCAGGATCGGGGGTGGTGGGACTGAAGCTTTCTTT. The encoded protein is CASRIGGGGTEAFF. The chain carries TRBV2 and TRBJ1-1; possibly TRBD1 for D (5 bases). The V gene lost 6 bases and the J gene lost 5 bases, with 16 bases spanning the gap. The CDR3 covers 14 residues. Per the germline V gene, CDR1 is SNHLY and CDR2 is FYNNEI.

CDR3 sequence: CASSPLDRGTDTQYF. The CDR3 DNA follows: TGTGCCAGCAGCCCCTTAGACAGGGGCACAGATACGCAGTATTTT. V is TRBV13 and J is TRBJ2-3, with 7 positions matching TRBD1. There are 15 residues in the CDR3. Germline V lookup: CDR1 PRHDT, CDR2 FYEKMQ (reference sequence). V lost 5 bases and J lost 1; bases outside the gene matches: 6.